This T cell receptor beta chain was captured in a study of human T cells and chemical hapten exposure. Study-level results: Sensitizing with DPC caused no change in TCRs above 1 in 1000 frequency.

CDR1 and CDR2 (germline): SGHNT, YYREEE (reference sequence). The germline V and J ends were trimmed by 4 bases and 1 base, with 9 bases remaining between them. The CDR3 is made up of 14 amino acids. Time point denoted: patch test 3, about 24 weeks after DPC sensitization. Treatment noted: therapeutic diphenylcyclopropenone sensitization with weekly scalp DPC. There are a few counts of this clonotype. Antigen specificity is unknown. MiXCR, applied by TCRdb to the RACE reads, yields one record per CDR3 protein. This table holds about 120,000 distinct CDR3 sequences, around 11% found once. Sequenced here: whole blood, sampled in connection with sensitization to the hapten diphenylcyclopropenone (DPC). This sequence originates from a woman in her forties or fifties with alopecia areata. Some clones in this sample may be carry-over from other donors' samples. V and J are TRBV5-4 and TRBJ1-5; no reliable D call. The CDR3 sequence is CASSLPGSNQPQHF. In DNA, the CDR3 is TGTGCCAGCAGCCTCCCGGGGAGCAATCAGCCCCAGCATTTT.